This TCR beta chain came from a study of shared clonotypes between healthy human individuals. Using immunoSEQ multiplex PCR, the repertoire was profiled, and TCRdb retains in-frame clones only, with some absent. The data show about 2.1 million clones, with roughly 95% seen just once and around 1.7% held by the top ten. It was CD45RO-negative cells, positively selected for CCR7, that made up naive CD8 cells, with terminally differentiated effector memory CD45RA+ cells excluded. The germline CDR1 and CDR2 sequences are MNHEY and SMNVEV (reference sequence). Trimming removed 0 bases from V and 5 bases from J; junction bases left unmatched: 7. The CDR3 has 16 amino acids.

Material: naive CD8+ T cells from PBMCs. This clonotype was obtained from a man aged 18 to 30 in good health. Some clones in this sample may be carry-over from other donors' samples. This chain links TRBV27 with TRBJ2-7; the match to TRBD2 covers 10 bases. Here the CDR3 reads CASSLSSGRESHEQYF. CDR3 nucleotides: TGTGCCAGCAGTTTATCGAGCGGGAGGGAGTCCCACGAGCAGTACTTC.